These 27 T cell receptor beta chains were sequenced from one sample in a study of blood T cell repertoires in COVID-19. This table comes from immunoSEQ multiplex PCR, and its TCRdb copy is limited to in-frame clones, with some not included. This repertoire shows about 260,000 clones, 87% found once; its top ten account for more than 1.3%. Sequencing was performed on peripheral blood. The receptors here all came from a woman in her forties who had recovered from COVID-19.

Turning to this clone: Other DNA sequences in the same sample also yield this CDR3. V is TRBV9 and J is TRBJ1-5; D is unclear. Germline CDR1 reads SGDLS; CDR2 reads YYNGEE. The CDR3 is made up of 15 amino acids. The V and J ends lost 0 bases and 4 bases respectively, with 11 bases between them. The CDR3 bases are TGTGCCAGCAGCGTAGATGGAGCCTCAAATCAGCCCCAGCATTTT. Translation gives CASSVDGASNQPQHF.

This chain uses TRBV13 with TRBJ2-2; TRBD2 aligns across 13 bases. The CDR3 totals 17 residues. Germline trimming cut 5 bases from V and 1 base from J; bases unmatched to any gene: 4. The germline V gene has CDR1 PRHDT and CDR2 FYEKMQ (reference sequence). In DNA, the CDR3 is TGTGCCAGCAGCCAAACTAGCGGGGGGGAGAACACCGGGGAGCTGTTTTTT. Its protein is CASSQTSGGENTGELFF.

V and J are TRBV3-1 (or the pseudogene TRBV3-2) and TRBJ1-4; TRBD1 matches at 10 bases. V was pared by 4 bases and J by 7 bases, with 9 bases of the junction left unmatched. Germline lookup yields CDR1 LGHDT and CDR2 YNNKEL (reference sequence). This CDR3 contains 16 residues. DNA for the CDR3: TGTGCCAGCAGCCCGAGGACAGGGGGACTTCGTGAAAAACTGTTTTTT. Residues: CASSPRTGGLREKLFF.

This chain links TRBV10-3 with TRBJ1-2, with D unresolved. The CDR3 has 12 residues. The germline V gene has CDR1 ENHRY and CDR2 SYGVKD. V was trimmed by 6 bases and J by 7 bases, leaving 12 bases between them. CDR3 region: CAIRAGTSGYTF. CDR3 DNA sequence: TGTGCCATCAGGGCAGGAACCTCTGGCTACACCTTC.

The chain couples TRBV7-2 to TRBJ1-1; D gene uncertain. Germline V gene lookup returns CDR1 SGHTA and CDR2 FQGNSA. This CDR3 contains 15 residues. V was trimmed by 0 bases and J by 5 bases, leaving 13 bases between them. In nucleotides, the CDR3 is TGTGCCAGCAGCTTAGCTGGACTCCCGGGAACTGAAGCTTTCTTT. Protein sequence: CASSLAGLPGTEAFF. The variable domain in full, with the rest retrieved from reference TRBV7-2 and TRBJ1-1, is GAGVSQSPSNKVTEKGKDVELRCDPISGHTALYWYRQSLGQGLEFLIYFQGNSAPDKSGLPSDRFSAERTGGSVSTLTIQRTQQEDSAVYLCASSLAGLPGTEAFFGQGTRLTVV.

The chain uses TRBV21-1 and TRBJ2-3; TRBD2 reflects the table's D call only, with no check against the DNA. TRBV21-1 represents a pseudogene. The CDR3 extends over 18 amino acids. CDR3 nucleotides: TGTGCCAGCAGCAATCTTTCCGATTTCCGGGGGGGCACAGATACGCAGTATTTT. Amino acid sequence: CASSNLSDFRGGTDTQYF.

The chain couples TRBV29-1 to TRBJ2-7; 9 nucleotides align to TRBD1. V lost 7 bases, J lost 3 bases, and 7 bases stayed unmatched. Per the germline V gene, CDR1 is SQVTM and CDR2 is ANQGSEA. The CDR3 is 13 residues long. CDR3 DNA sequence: TGCAGCGCCGGGGACAGGGCTCGCTACGAGCAGTACTTC. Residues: CSAGDRARYEQYF.

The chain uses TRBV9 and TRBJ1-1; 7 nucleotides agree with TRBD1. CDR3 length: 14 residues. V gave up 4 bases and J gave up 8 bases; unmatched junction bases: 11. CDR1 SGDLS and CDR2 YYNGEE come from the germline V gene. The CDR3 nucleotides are TGTGCCAGCAGCTCACGGGACAGACGGACCGAAGCTTTCTTT. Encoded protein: CASSSRDRRTEAFF.

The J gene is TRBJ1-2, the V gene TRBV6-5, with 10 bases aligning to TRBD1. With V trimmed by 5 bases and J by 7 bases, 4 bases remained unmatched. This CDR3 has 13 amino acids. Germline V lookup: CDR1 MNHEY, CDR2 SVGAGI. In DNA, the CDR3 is TGTGCCAGCAGTCTCGACAGGGGGCCTGGCTACACCTTC. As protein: CASSLDRGPGYTF.

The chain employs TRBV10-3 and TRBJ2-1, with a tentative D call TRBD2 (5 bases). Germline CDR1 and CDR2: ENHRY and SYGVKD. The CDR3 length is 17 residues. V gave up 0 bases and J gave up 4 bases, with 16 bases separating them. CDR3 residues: CAISESRETWAYNEQFF. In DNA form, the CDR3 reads TGTGCCATCAGTGAGTCTAGGGAGACATGGGCGTACAATGAGCAGTTCTTC.

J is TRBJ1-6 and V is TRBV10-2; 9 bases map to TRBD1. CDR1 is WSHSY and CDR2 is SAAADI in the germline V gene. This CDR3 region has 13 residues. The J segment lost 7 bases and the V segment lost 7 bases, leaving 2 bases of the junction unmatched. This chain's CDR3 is CASKGTGNSPLHF. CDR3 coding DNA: TGCGCCAGCAAGGGGACAGGGAATTCACCCCTCCACTTT.

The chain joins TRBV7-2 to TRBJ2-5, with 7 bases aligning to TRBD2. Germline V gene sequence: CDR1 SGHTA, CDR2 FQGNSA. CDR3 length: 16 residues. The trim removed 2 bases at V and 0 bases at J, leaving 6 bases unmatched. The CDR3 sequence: CASSLLGGVYQETQYF. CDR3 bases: TGTGCCAGCAGCTTACTGGGAGGGGTGTACCAAGAGACCCAGTACTTC.

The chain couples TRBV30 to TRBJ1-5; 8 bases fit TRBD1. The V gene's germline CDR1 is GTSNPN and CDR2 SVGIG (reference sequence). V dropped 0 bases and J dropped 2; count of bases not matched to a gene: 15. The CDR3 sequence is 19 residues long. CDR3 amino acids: CAWSVRDRFHRGGNQPQHF. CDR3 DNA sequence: TGTGCCTGGAGTGTAAGGGACAGGTTCCATCGAGGTGGCAATCAGCCCCAGCATTTT.

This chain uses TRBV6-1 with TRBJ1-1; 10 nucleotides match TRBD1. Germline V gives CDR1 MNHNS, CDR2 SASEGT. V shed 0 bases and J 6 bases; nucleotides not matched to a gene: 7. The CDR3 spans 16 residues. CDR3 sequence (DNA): TGTGCCAGCAGTGAAGCAGGGACAGGGGCCAAACCTGAAGCTTTCTTT. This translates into CASSEAGTGAKPEAFF.

For the CDR3, the DNA is TGTGCCAGCAGCTCGGATCGGGCCACAGGGCTCGAGCAGTACTTC. Its translation: CASSSDRATGLEQYF. This rearrangement joins TRBV5-6 to TRBJ2-7; D may be TRBD1 (6 bases). From germline, CDR1 is SGHDT and CDR2 YYEEEE. Between the trimmed V and J ends, which lost 3 bases and 6 bases, there was a span of 19 bases. The CDR3 is 15 residues long.

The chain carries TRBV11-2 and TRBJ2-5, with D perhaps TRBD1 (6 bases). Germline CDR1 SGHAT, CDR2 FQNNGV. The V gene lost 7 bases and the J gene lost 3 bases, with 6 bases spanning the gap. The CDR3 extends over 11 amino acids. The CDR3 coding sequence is TGTGCCAGCACAGGGGAAGAGACCCAGTACTTC. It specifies CASTGEETQYF.

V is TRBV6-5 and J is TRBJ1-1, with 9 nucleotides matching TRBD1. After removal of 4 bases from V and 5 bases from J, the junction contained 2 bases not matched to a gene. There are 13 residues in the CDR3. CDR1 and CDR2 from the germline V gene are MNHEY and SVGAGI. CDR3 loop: CASSFGTGTEAFF. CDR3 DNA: TGTGCCAGCAGTTTCGGGACAGGGACTGAAGCTTTCTTT.

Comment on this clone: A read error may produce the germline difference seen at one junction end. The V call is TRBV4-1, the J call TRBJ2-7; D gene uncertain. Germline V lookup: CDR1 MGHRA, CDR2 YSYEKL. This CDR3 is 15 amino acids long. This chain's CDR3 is CASSQQVLSSYEQYF. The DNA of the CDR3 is TGCGCCAGCAGCCAACAAGTCCTGTCGTCCTATGAGCAGTACTTC.

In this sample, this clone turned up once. The DNA for the CDR3 is TGTGCCAGCAGCCAAGAGTGGGGGGGATCCTACGAGCAGTACTTC. This translates into CASSQEWGGSYEQYF. V gene TRBV4-2 combines with J gene TRBJ2-7; 7 bases map to TRBD2. Trimming at V came to 0 bases and at J to 1 base, leaving 3 bases not matched to a gene. Germline assignment: CDR1 LGHNA and CDR2 YNFKEQ. The CDR3 spans 15 residues.

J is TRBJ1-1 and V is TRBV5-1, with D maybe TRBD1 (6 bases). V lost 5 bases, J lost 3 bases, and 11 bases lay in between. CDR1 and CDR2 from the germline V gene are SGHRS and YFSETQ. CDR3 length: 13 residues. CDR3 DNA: TGCGCCAGCAGTCCAGGGGTGGACACTGAAGCTTTCTTT. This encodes CASSPGVDTEAFF.

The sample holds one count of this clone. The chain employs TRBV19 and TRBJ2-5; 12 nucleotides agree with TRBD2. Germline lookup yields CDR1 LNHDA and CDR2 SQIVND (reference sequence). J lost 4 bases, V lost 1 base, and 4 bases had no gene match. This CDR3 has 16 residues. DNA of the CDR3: TGTGCCAGTAGTATAGGGACTAGCGGGAACCGAGAGACCCAGTACTTC. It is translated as CASSIGTSGNRETQYF. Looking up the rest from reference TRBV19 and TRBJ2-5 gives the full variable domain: DGGITQSPKYLFRKEGQNVTLSCEQNLNHDAMYWYRQDPGQGLRLIYYSQIVNDFQKGDIAEGYSVSREKKESFPLTVTSAQKNPTAFYLCASSIGTSGNRETQYFGPGTRLLVL.

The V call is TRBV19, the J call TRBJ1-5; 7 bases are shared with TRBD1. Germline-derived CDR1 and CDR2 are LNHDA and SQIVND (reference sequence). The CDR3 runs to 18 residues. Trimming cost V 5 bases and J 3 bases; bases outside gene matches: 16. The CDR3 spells CASSPLLWTGSPNQPQHF. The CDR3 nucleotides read TGTGCCAGTAGTCCGCTCCTATGGACAGGAAGCCCCAATCAGCCCCAGCATTTT.

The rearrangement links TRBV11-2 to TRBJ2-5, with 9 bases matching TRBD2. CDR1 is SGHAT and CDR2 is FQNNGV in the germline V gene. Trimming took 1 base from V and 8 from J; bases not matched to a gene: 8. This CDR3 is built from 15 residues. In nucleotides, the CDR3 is TGTGCCAGCAGCTTAGGCGGGGGGGCTACGCCCACCCAGTACTTC. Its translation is CASSLGGGATPTQYF.

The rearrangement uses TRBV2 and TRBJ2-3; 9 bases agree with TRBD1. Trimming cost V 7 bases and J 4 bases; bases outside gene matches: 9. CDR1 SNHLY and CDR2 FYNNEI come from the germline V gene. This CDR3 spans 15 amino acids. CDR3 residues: CASIQQGAGADTQYF. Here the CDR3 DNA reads TGTGCCAGCATTCAACAGGGGGCCGGGGCAGATACGCAGTATTTT.

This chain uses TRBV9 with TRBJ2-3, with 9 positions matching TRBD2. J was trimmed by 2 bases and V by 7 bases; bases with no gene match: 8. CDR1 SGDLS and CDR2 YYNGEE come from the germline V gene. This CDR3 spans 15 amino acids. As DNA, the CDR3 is TGTGCCAGCGGGGGACTAGCCTTAAACACAGATACGCAGTATTTT. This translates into CASGGLALNTDTQYF.

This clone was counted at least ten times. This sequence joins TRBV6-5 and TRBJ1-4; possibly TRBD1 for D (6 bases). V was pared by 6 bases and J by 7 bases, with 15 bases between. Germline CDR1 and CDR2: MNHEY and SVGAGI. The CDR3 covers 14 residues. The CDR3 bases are TGTGCCAGCAGGGCACAGGGTATAACTGAAAAACTGTTTTTT. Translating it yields CASRAQGITEKLFF.

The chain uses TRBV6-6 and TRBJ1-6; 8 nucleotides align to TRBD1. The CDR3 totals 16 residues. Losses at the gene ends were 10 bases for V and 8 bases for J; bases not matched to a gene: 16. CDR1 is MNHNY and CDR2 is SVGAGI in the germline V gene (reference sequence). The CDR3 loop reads CAISTAGGTAYSPLHF. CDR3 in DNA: TGTGCCATCTCGACCGCAGGGGGCACAGCTTATTCACCCCTCCACTTT.